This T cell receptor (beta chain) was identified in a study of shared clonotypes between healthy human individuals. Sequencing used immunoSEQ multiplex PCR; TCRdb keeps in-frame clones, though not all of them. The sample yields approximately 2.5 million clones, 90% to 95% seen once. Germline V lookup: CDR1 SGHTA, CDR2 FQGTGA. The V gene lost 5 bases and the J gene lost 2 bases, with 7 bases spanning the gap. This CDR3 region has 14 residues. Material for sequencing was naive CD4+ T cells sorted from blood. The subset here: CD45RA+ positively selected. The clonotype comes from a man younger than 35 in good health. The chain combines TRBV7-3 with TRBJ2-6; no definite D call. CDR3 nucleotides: TGTGCCAGCAGCCCACATCCTGGGGCCAACGTCCTGACTTTC. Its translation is CASSPHPGANVLTF.